This TCR beta chain was recovered during a study of blood T cell repertoires in COVID-19. The wider study: Acute-phase and convalescent COVID-19 samples originated in the United States, Italy and Spain. PBMCs, B-cell-depleted T cells, or T cells were the source of the cDNA or gDNA that made up the material.

As handled by the study authors: Amplification of reference gene primers was used by the study to estimate nucleated cell counts. Repertoires were generated with immunoSEQ multiplex PCR, while TCRdb's copy carries only in-frame clones and drops some. The V and J calls and clone size were taken over from that table, and D and trimming were inferred from the DNA. This sample has hundreds of thousands of clones, with more than 65% found just once. This CDR3 is 17 amino acids long. From germline, CDR1 is SGHTA and CDR2 FQGTGA. V gave up 5 bases and J gave up 5 bases; unmatched junction bases: 9. The rearrangement joins TRBV7-3 to TRBJ2-5; 15 bases agree with TRBD2. The specimen was peripheral blood. This clonotype originated in a woman older than 75 with acute or convalescent COVID-19. The CDR3 DNA follows: TGTGCCAGCAGCCCCGGACTAGCGGGAGGGCCCGGGGAGACCCAGTACTTC. It encodes CASSPGLAGGPGETQYF.